The 19 T cell receptor beta chains below come from one sample, sequenced in a study of PD-1 blockade in classical Hodgkin lymphoma. Time point given: cycle 4 day 1 (C4D1), after 6 weeks of nivolumab. Exposure to brentuximab vedotin varied, and each patient had relapsed following autologous stem cell transplantation. Magnetic negative selection of thawed PBMCs was the method by which CD4+ T cells were purified. Assay used: immunoSEQ multiplex PCR; TCRdb lists only in-frame clones, some missing. Of 10,000 or so clones listed, about 74% are singletons. This specimen was CD4+ T cells from blood, taken before the fourth cycle of nivolumab. These receptors all stem from a human donor with classical Hodgkin lymphoma.

In its sample, this clone was seen once. This chain joins TRBV27 and TRBJ2-5, with no clear D. The V end lost 5 bases, the J end lost 0 bases, and 10 bases lay between the germline ends. Germline loops: CDR1 MNHEY, CDR2 SMNVEV (reference sequence). The CDR3 runs to 14 residues. Here the CDR3 DNA reads TGTGCCAGCAGTAAAACGCCCAACCAAGAGACCCAGTACTTC. Translated: CASSKTPNQETQYF.

V is TRBV27 and J is TRBJ1-1; D gene ambiguous. The CDR3 is made up of 13 amino acids. The V gene lost 5 bases and the J gene lost 0 bases, with 7 bases spanning the gap. Germline-derived CDR1 and CDR2 are MNHEY and SMNVEV (reference sequence). CDR3 nucleotide sequence: TGTGCCAGCAGTACAGTCATGAACACTGAAGCTTTCTTT. It encodes CASSTVMNTEAFF.

The chain couples TRBV7-3 to TRBJ2-1, with D possibly TRBD1 on 5 matching bases. V lost 4 bases, J lost 7 bases, and 14 bases lay in between. This CDR3 has 14 residues. Per germline, CDR1 SGHTA and CDR2 FQGTGA. The CDR3 nucleotides are TGTGCCAGCAGCTCCCTTGGACAATCGAATGAGCAGTTCTTC. Amino acids: CASSSLGQSNEQFF.

This chain connects TRBV19 to TRBJ2-7; 8 bases map to TRBD2. This CDR3 region has 16 residues. J lost 7 bases, V lost 4 bases, and 15 bases had no gene match. Germline values: CDR1 LNHDA, CDR2 SQIVND (reference sequence). The CDR3 here is CASSTPGGGGRFEQYF. CDR3 in DNA: TGTGCCAGTAGTACTCCCGGAGGTGGCGGGAGGTTTGAGCAGTACTTC.

The chain uses TRBV6-5 and TRBJ2-7; tentatively, D is TRBD2 (5 bases). Germline-derived CDR1 and CDR2 are MNHEY and SVGAGI. The CDR3 extends over 14 amino acids. The germline V and J ends were trimmed by 0 bases and 6 bases, with 12 bases remaining between them. This chain's CDR3 is CASSYSRTLAEQYF. CDR3 DNA: TGTGCCAGCAGTTACTCGCGGACTTTGGCCGAGCAGTACTTC.

The chain uses TRBV28 and TRBJ2-1, with D possibly matching TRBD2 (5 bases). The CDR3 has 15 amino acids. V lost 4 bases and J lost 9, with 19 bases in between. Per the germline V gene, CDR1 is MDHEN and CDR2 is SYDVKM. CDR3 bases: TGTGCCAGCAGTTCACCGGTCCTAGCCCCGCTTGAGCAGTTCTTC. Translating gives CASSSPVLAPLEQFF.

The chain employs TRBV9 and TRBJ1-3, with D unclear. The length of the CDR3 is 14 residues. V shed 2 bases and J shed 8 bases, with 14 bases lying between them. Germline CDR1 and CDR2: SGDLS and YYNGEE. The CDR3 spells CASSVSGLDDTIYF. CDR3 DNA: TGTGCCAGCAGCGTTTCAGGACTGGATGACACCATATATTTT.

The chain couples TRBV7-9 to TRBJ1-1; D possibly corresponds to TRBD1 (6 bases). The V gene's germline CDR1 is SEHNR and CDR2 FQNEAQ (reference sequence). V lost 7 bases to trimming and J lost 4 bases, with 13 bases between them. The CDR3 totals 13 residues. In DNA, the CDR3 is TGTGCCAGCACCGGGGGGGGGCGCACTGAAGCTTTCTTT. Its protein product is CASTGGGRTEAFF.

The rearrangement links TRBV5-1 to TRBJ2-1; D uncertain. CDR3 size: 12 residues. The germline V and J ends were trimmed by 2 bases and 7 bases, with 7 bases remaining between them. Germline V lookup: CDR1 SGHRS, CDR2 YFSETQ. In DNA form, the CDR3 reads TGCGCCAGCAGCTTTGAAGGAAATGAGCAGTTCTTC. Translation gives CASSFEGNEQFF.

This clone was seen a handful of times. This chain joins TRBV7-8 and TRBJ2-1, with 7 positions matching TRBD2. Germline V gives CDR1 SGHVS, CDR2 FQNEAQ. CDR3 length equals 15 residues. J was trimmed by 4 bases and V by 3 bases; bases with no gene match: 6. CDR3 residues: CASSFGGGMYNEQFF. The CDR3 nucleotides read TGTGCCAGCAGCTTTGGGGGAGGGATGTACAATGAGCAGTTCTTC.

The chain joins TRBV28 to TRBJ1-2; D might be TRBD1 (6 bases). V was clipped by 5 bases and J by 7 bases, with 20 bases between them. Germline lookup yields CDR1 MDHEN and CDR2 SYDVKM. The CDR3 runs 15 residues. The CDR3 reads CASSGGSGAHLGYTF. In DNA form, the CDR3 reads TGTGCCAGCAGTGGGGGCTCAGGGGCGCATCTTGGCTACACCTTC.

The J gene is TRBJ2-5, the V gene TRBV2; D is ambiguous. From germline, CDR1 is SNHLY and CDR2 FYNNEI. Trimming pared 4 bases from V and 0 bases from J, leaving 6 bases between. This CDR3 region has 13 residues. The CDR3 here is CASSGRYQETQYF. CDR3 in DNA: TGTGCCAGCAGTGGACGGTACCAAGAGACCCAGTACTTC.

The V gene is TRBV5-1, the J gene TRBJ2-7, with 10 bases aligning to TRBD1. Trimming took 4 bases from V and 3 from J; bases not matched to a gene: 10. Germline CDR1 is SGHRS and CDR2 is YFSETQ. CDR3 length equals 16 residues. CDR3 coding DNA: TGCGCCAGCAGCACAGCCCCGGACAGGGGGGTCTACGAGCAGTACTTC. Its translation is CASSTAPDRGVYEQYF.

This chain links TRBV2 with TRBJ2-1; D not resolved. The CDR3 covers 11 residues. Looked up from germline, CDR1 is SNHLY and CDR2 is FYNNEI. Trimming removed 3 bases at V and 9 bases at J, with 6 bases between. The CDR3 DNA sequence: TGTGCCAGCAGTGACTGGACTGAGCAGTTCTTC. As protein: CASSDWTEQFF. The full variable domain, with the rest looked up from reference TRBV2 and TRBJ2-1, is EPEVTQTPSHQVTQMGQEVILRCVPISNHLYFYWYRQILGQKVEFLVSFYNNEISEKSEIFDDQFSVERPDGSNFTLKIRSTKLEDSAMYFCASSDWTEQFFGPGTRLTVL.

The rearrangement joins TRBV15 to TRBJ2-2, with a weak D call TRBD1 (6 bases). CDR1 and CDR2 from the germline V gene are LNHNV and YYDKDF (reference sequence). Trimming left V 1 base short and J 4 bases short, with 16 bases between. The CDR3 spans 17 residues. The CDR3 region has the DNA TGTGCCACCAGCAGAGGAGCCGGGACAAGCTTCACCGGGGAGCTGTTTTTT. Amino acids: CATSRGAGTSFTGELFF.

The V call is TRBV5-1, the J call TRBJ2-5; tentative D call: TRBD2 (7 bases). This CDR3 comprises 16 residues. Germline-derived CDR1 and CDR2 are SGHRS and YFSETQ. V lost 4 bases, J lost 1 base, and 17 bases lay in between. The CDR3 bases are TGCGCCAGCAGCCCGTATATGGGGGGGGCCCAAGAGACCCAGTACTTC. It is translated as CASSPYMGGAQETQYF. Supplemented by reference TRBV5-1 and TRBJ2-5, the full variable domain reads KAGVTQTPRYLIKTRGQQVTLSCSPISGHRSVSWYQQTPGQGLQFLFEYFSETQRNKGNFPGRFSGRQFSNSRSEMNVSTLELGDSALYLCASSPYMGGAQETQYFGPGTRLLVL.

The J gene is TRBJ1-3, the V gene TRBV2; TRBD1 aligns across 9 bases. CDR3 length equals 15 residues. The germline CDR1 and CDR2 sequences are SNHLY and FYNNEI. V trimming: 6 bases; J trimming: 0 bases; junction bases outside the gene matches: 3. The CDR3 is CASRRTGASGNTIYF. As DNA, the CDR3 is TGTGCCAGCAGGCGGACAGGGGCCTCTGGAAACACCATATATTTT.

V gene TRBV6-6 combines with J gene TRBJ1-5; 7 bases line up with TRBD1. Germline values: CDR1 MNHNY, CDR2 SVGAGI (reference sequence). V lost 4 bases and J lost 6; bases outside the gene matches: 3. The length of the CDR3 is 13 residues. The CDR3 DNA sequence: TGTGCCAGCAGTTTTCAGGGGGGTCAGCCCCAGCATTTT. It encodes CASSFQGGQPQHF.

The gene calls are TRBV15 and TRBJ2-3; tentative D call: TRBD2 (6 bases). Per germline, CDR1 LNHNV and CDR2 YYDKDF (reference sequence). V dropped 3 bases and J dropped 6 bases, with 13 bases sitting between them. The CDR3 has 14 amino acids. CDR3: CATSRAGRRDTQYF. In DNA, the CDR3 is TGTGCCACCAGCAGGGCCGGGAGAAGGGATACGCAGTATTTT.